The present T cell receptor beta chain was sequenced within a study of blood T cell repertoires in COVID-19. Overall study context: The United States, Italy and Spain supplied acute and convalescent COVID-19 samples.

V shed 2 bases and J shed 2 bases, with 6 bases lying between them. The CDR3 has 13 residues. Germline V gives CDR1 MNHNS, CDR2 SASEGT. Authors' methods: Reference gene primer amplification in the assay estimated nucleated cell counts. Profiled with immunoSEQ multiplex PCR; TCRdb holds only in-frame clones, not every one. V, J and clone size are taken as reported in that table, and D and trimming were inferred from the DNA itself. Of about 260,000 clones in the sample, 75% to 90% were seen once. Participant-given clinical history determined each cohort assignment. V gene TRBV6-1 combines with J gene TRBJ1-2; D gene uncertain. The material sequenced was PBMCs or T cells enriched from blood (not recorded which). The receptor comes from a woman under 30 who had recovered from COVID-19. The CDR3 here is CASSEWENYGYTF. Here the CDR3 DNA reads TGTGCCAGCAGTGAATGGGAGAACTATGGCTACACCTTC.